This T cell receptor beta chain stems from a study of response to subunit inactivated influenza vaccine. Study-level findings and limits: Researchers suggested that each seasonal influenza vaccination recruits few new T cells.

Concerning this clonotype: Antigen: not known.

Germline V gene sequence: CDR1 LNHDA, CDR2 SQIVND (reference sequence). Between the trimmed V and J ends, which lost 1 base and 7 bases, there was a span of 8 bases. The CDR3 runs to 13 residues. TCRdb ran MiXCR on the RT-PCR reads and lists one entry per CDR3 protein. The table lists 500,000 to 600,000 distinct CDR3 sequences, approximately 15% of them singletons, with roughly 3.1% in the top ten. V usage is TRBV19 and J usage is TRBJ2-1; weak D call: TRBD1 (5 bases). The TCR was taken from a man aged 50 to 75 who received an inactivated influenza vaccine. This specimen was CD4+ T cells sorted from PBMCs, taken less than 25 months after vaccination. The chain's CDR3 is CASSIGRANEQFF. In DNA, the CDR3 is TGTGCCAGTAGTATAGGCAGGGCGAATGAGCAGTTCTTC. Full variable domain (rest looked up from reference TRBV19 and TRBJ2-1): DGGITQSPKYLFRKEGQNVTLSCEQNLNHDAMYWYRQDPGQGLRLIYYSQIVNDFQKGDIAEGYSVSREKKESFPLTVTSAQKNPTAFYLCASSIGRANEQFFGPGTRLTVL.